Detailed here is one T cell receptor (beta chain). This table comes from immunoSEQ multiplex PCR, and its TCRdb copy is limited to in-frame clones, with some not included. The sample carries several thousand clones, around 85% recorded once. The data stem from a study of tumor T cells in aggressive B-cell lymphoma. CDR1 and CDR2 (germline): SGHRS, YFSETQ. The CDR3 covers 15 residues. Trimming took 5 bases from V and 2 from J, leaving 16 bases between them. The specimen was tumor tissue. The TCR originated in an adult with diffuse large B cell lymphoma. The V call is TRBV5-1, the J call TRBJ2-5; the D gene is possibly TRBD2 (6 bases). CDR3 region: CASSILGGTQETQYF. CDR3 DNA sequence: TGCGCCAGCAGTATCCTAGGAGGGACTCAAGAGACCCAGTACTTC. The whole variable domain, filled in from reference TRBV5-1 and TRBJ2-5, reads KAGVTQTPRYLIKTRGQQVTLSCSPISGHRSVSWYQQTPGQGLQFLFEYFSETQRNKGNFPGRFSGRQFSNSRSEMNVSTLELGDSALYLCASSILGGTQETQYFGPGTRLLVL.